The subject of this entry is one T cell receptor beta chain. Profiled with immunoSEQ multiplex PCR; TCRdb holds only in-frame clones, not every one. In the table there are roughly 100,000 clones, approximately 91% of which are singletons. This specimen belongs to a study of T cell responses to AZD1222 COVID-19 vaccine. V dropped 0 bases and J dropped 4; count of bases not matched to a gene: 2. CDR1 MNHEY and CDR2 SMNVEV come from the germline V gene (reference sequence). The CDR3 length is 14 residues. The sample in question was peripheral blood, obtained on day 0 of AZD1222 vaccination. The chain joins TRBV27 to TRBJ2-7; the match to TRBD2 covers 8 bases. The receptor's source is an adult in good health. CDR3 sequence (DNA): TGTGCCAGCAGTTTATCTCGGGGGGGGTACGAGCAGTACTTC. Translating it yields CASSLSRGGYEQYF.